The 14 T cell receptor beta chains reported below all come from one sample, sequenced in a study of blood T cell repertoires in COVID-19. The method was immunoSEQ multiplex PCR; TCRdb's version includes in-frame clones alone and lacks a portion of them. The sample includes about 280,000 clones, 65% to 90% of them seen just once. The sequencing input was peripheral blood. All receptors come from a human donor in a cohort sampled during active COVID-19.

The table lists this clone with a few counts. The chain has TRBV18 and TRBJ1-2; D is ambiguous. Germline V gene lookup returns CDR1 KGHSH and CDR2 LQKENI. The V and J ends lost 4 bases and 0 bases respectively, with 15 bases between them. CDR3 length: 16 residues. The CDR3 is CASSLSRDPSNYGYTF. In nucleotides, the CDR3 is TGTGCCAGCTCACTAAGCCGGGATCCATCTAACTATGGCTACACCTTC.

This chain joins TRBV15 and TRBJ2-1; D possibly corresponds to TRBD2 (5 bases). From germline, CDR1 is LNHNV and CDR2 YYDKDF (reference sequence). CDR3 length: 16 amino acids. V was pared by 0 bases and J by 2 bases, with 11 bases between. The CDR3 protein is CATSRDPPGTYNEQFF. The CDR3 bases are TGTGCCACCAGCAGAGACCCCCCGGGAACCTACAATGAGCAGTTCTTC.

This chain links TRBV5-4 with TRBJ2-3, with D possibly being TRBD1 (5 bases). Germline V gene lookup returns CDR1 SGHNT and CDR2 YYREEE (reference sequence). This CDR3 comprises 15 residues. The V end lost 3 bases, the J end lost 2 bases, and 13 bases lay between the germline ends. CDR3 bases: TGTGCCAGCAGCTCAGGGTTTCCCTCCACAGATACGCAGTATTTT. It translates to CASSSGFPSTDTQYF.

V is TRBV19 and J is TRBJ2-5, with 13 positions matching TRBD2. Unmatched junction bases numbered 6, after V lost 6 bases and J lost 5 bases. Germline V gene data show CDR1 as LNHDA and CDR2 as SQIVND (reference sequence). The CDR3 has 15 amino acids. The CDR3 DNA sequence: TGTGCCAGTAGGAGACTAGCGGGAGGCATGGAGACCCAGTACTTC. It codes for CASRRLAGGMETQYF.

This chain connects TRBV5-1 to TRBJ2-5, with a tentative D call TRBD2 (5 bases). Trimming stripped 7 bases from V and 4 bases from J, with 11 bases between. Germline assignment: CDR1 SGHRS and CDR2 YFSETQ. The length of the CDR3 is 12 residues. CDR3 region: CASQAEGETQYF. The DNA for the CDR3 is TGCGCCAGCCAGGCCGAGGGAGAGACCCAGTACTTC.

V is TRBV5-1 and J is TRBJ2-1; possibly TRBD2 for D (6 bases). V was cut by 0 bases and J by 5 bases, with 9 bases left in between. From germline, CDR1 is SGHRS and CDR2 YFSETQ. There are 14 residues in the CDR3. The CDR3 here is CASSLGRDNNEQFF. CDR3 bases: TGCGCCAGCAGCTTGGGGCGGGATAACAATGAGCAGTTCTTC. Complete variable domain (other parts from reference TRBV5-1 and TRBJ2-1): KAGVTQTPRYLIKTRGQQVTLSCSPISGHRSVSWYQQTPGQGLQFLFEYFSETQRNKGNFPGRFSGRQFSNSRSEMNVSTLELGDSALYLCASSLGRDNNEQFFGPGTRLTVL.

The chain links TRBV5-4 to TRBJ2-3; 10 nucleotides align to TRBD2. After removal of 3 bases from V and 7 bases from J, the junction contained 14 bases not matched to a gene. The germline CDR1 and CDR2 sequences are SGHNT and YYREEE (reference sequence). The CDR3 length is 17 residues. The CDR3 here is CASSSGLALDEGHTQYF. The CDR3 DNA sequence: TGTGCCAGCAGCTCGGGACTAGCGCTTGACGAGGGTCATACGCAGTATTTT.

The V gene is TRBV7-9, the J gene TRBJ1-6, with a weak D call TRBD1 (6 bases). Germline assignment: CDR1 SEHNR and CDR2 FQNEAQ (reference sequence). The CDR3 consists of 16 residues. V lost 0 bases and J 7 bases, leaving 13 bases between the germline ends. The CDR3 DNA reads as TGTGCCAGCAGCTTAGCAGGGGGTCGAGGAAATTCACCCCTCCACTTT. Amino acid sequence: CASSLAGGRGNSPLHF.

The V and J genes are TRBV5-6 and TRBJ1-1; D not certain. V was trimmed by 2 bases and J by 4 bases, leaving 12 bases between them. CDR3 length equals 14 residues. The germline V gene has CDR1 SGHDT and CDR2 YYEEEE. The CDR3 loop reads CASSFRVRGTEAFF. The CDR3 nucleotides read TGTGCCAGCAGCTTTCGGGTTCGTGGCACTGAAGCTTTCTTT.

The chain is built from TRBV25-1 and TRBJ2-5; 9 bases line up with TRBD1. Germline V gives CDR1 MGHDK, CDR2 SYGVNS. V trimming: 7 bases; J trimming: 5 bases; junction bases outside the gene matches: 17. CDR3 length: 17 amino acids. The CDR3 region is CASTRMGQGRSLETQYF. The CDR3 DNA is TGTGCCAGCACCCGAATGGGACAGGGTCGCTCTTTGGAGACCCAGTACTTC.

The chain carries TRBV6-6 and TRBJ1-1, with a possible D match to TRBD1 (6 bases). The CDR3 consists of 14 residues. Germline V gene lookup returns CDR1 MNHNY and CDR2 SVGAGI (reference sequence). V was clipped by 4 bases and J by 8 bases, with 17 bases between them. CDR3 residues: CASSSSGGALEAFF. The CDR3 DNA reads TGTGCCAGCAGTTCCTCGGGGGGGGCCCTCGAAGCTTTCTTT.

A word on this clone: An end of the junction does not agree with germline; a read error may underlie this. This sequence joins TRBV7-8 and TRBJ1-6; no reliable D call. Germline V gene data show CDR1 as SGHVS and CDR2 as FQNEAQ. This CDR3 has 15 residues. The chain's CDR3 is CASVRDQVHNSPLYF. CDR3 nucleotides: TGTGCCAGCGTGAGGGATCAAGTCCATAATTCACCCCTCTACTTT. The full variable domain, its missing parts supplied by reference TRBV7-8 and TRBJ1-6, is GAGVSQSPRYKVAKRGQDVALRCDPISGHVSLFWYQQALGQGPEFLTYFQNEAQLDKSGLPSDRFFAERPEGSVSTLKIQRTQQEDSAVYLCASVRDQVHNSPLYFGNGTRLTVT.

The chain carries TRBV10-3 and TRBJ1-1, with D uncertain. Germline CDR1 reads ENHRY; CDR2 reads SYGVKD. The CDR3 covers 13 residues. Between the trimmed V and J ends, which lost 4 bases and 4 bases, there was a span of 10 bases. The CDR3 protein is CAISGAVGTEAFF. The CDR3 DNA sequence: TGTGCCATCAGTGGGGCAGTCGGCACTGAAGCTTTCTTT.

The chain uses TRBV28 and TRBJ2-3; the D gene is possibly TRBD1 (5 bases). V was clipped by 5 bases and J by 3 bases, with 21 bases between them. Germline V CDR1 and CDR2: MDHEN, SYDVKM. This CDR3 spans 17 amino acids. The CDR3 loop is CASSNLGLVGATDTQYF. CDR3 nucleotide sequence: TGTGCCAGCAGTAATTTGGGGCTAGTGGGTGCGACAGATACGCAGTATTTT.